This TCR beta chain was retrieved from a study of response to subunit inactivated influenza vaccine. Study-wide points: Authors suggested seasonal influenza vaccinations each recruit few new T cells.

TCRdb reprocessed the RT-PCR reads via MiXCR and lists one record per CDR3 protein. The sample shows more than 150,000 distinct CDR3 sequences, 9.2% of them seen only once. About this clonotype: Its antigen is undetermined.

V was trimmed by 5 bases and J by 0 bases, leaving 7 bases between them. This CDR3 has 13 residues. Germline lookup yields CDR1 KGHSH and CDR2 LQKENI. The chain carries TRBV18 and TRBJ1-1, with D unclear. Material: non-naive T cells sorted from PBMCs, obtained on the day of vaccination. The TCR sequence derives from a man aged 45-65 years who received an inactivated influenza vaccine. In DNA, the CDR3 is TGTGCCAGCTCATTCGACCTGAACACTGAAGCTTTCTTT. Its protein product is CASSFDLNTEAFF.